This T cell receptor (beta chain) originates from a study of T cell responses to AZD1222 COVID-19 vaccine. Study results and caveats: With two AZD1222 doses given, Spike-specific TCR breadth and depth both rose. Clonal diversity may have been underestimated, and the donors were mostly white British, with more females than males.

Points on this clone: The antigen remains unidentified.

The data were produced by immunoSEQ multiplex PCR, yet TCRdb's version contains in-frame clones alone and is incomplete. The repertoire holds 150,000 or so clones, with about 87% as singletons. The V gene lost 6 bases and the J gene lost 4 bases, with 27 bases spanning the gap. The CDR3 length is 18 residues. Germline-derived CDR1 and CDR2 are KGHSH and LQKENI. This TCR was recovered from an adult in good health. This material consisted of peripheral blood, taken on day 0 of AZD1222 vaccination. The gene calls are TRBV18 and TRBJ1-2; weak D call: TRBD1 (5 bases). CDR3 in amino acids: CASSQAGPNSLTPYGYTF. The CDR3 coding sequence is TGTGCCAGCTCCCAAGCAGGGCCCAATTCTCTAACGCCCTATGGCTACACCTTC.